A selection of T cell receptor beta chains follows, all from one sample in a study of shared clonotypes between healthy human individuals. Measured with immunoSEQ multiplex PCR; TCRdb has only the in-frame clones, and not every one. The repertoire includes millions of clones, roughly 94% of them detected once, and around 0.13% sits in the top ten. The sequencing sample was made of naive CD4+ T cells sorted from blood. These receptor sequences come from a man between 18 and 29 years old in good health. Both conserved end residues are part of each CDR3. The D gene is left open where the match is weak. Some rows mark clone size as missing; the rest say once, few, many or name a class of expanded clone.

cdr3_nt: TGTGCCAGCAGCTTAGGGGACCCGCTGATTTCACCCCTCCACTTT
cdr3_aa: CASSLGDPLISPLHF
clone_size: .
j_call: TRBJ1-6
v_call: TRBV7-2
d_call: .

cdr3_nt: TGTGCCAGCATTAAGAACACTGAAGCTTTCTTT
cdr3_aa: CASIKNTEAFF
clone_size: .
j_call: TRBJ1-1
v_call: TRBV6-1
d_call: .

cdr3_nt: TGTGCCAGCAGCCAAAGGGACTTATGGGGCACAGATACGCAGTATTTT
cdr3_aa: CASSQRDLWGTDTQYF
clone_size: .
j_call: TRBJ2-3
v_call: TRBV14
d_call: .

cdr3_nt: TGTGCCAGTAGTCTTCTCACTAGCGGGATTAAGAATGAGCAGTTCTTC
cdr3_aa: CASSLLTSGIKNEQFF
clone_size: .
j_call: TRBJ2-1
v_call: TRBV19
d_call: TRBD2

cdr3_nt: TGTGCCATCTCGGACACGTATGGCTACACCTTC
cdr3_aa: CAISDTYGYTF
clone_size: .
j_call: TRBJ1-2
v_call: TRBV10-3
d_call: .

cdr3_nt: TGTGCTAGCAGCTTAGGGGGCACGGCTGGCGAGACCCAGTACTTC
cdr3_aa: CASSLGGTAGETQYF
clone_size: .
j_call: TRBJ2-5
v_call: TRBV7-7
d_call: TRBD1

cdr3_nt: TGTGCCAGCAGCCAGAGCTACGAGCAGTACTTC
cdr3_aa: CASSQSYEQYF
clone_size: .
j_call: TRBJ2-7
v_call: TRBV6-5
d_call: .

cdr3_nt: TGTGCCAGCAGCGTTAACCCGGGACAGGGTGGAGAGACCCAGTACTTC
cdr3_aa: CASSVNPGQGGETQYF
clone_size: .
j_call: TRBJ2-5
v_call: TRBV9
d_call: TRBD1

cdr3_nt: TGTGCCAGCAGCACCCGGGACAGAAGTATTGGCTATGGCTACACCTTC
cdr3_aa: CASSTRDRSIGYGYTF
clone_size: .
j_call: TRBJ1-2
v_call: TRBV9
d_call: TRBD1

cdr3_nt: TGTGCCAGCAGGAAAAAGGGAGGCCAGCCCCAGCATTTT
cdr3_aa: CASRKKGGQPQHF
clone_size: .
j_call: TRBJ1-5
v_call: TRBV6-5
d_call: .

cdr3_nt: TGTGCCAGCAGCTTAGGGGGGGGCTCCTATAATTCACCCCTCCACTTT
cdr3_aa: CASSLGGGSYNSPLHF
clone_size: .
j_call: TRBJ1-6
v_call: TRBV7-2
d_call: .

cdr3_nt: TGTGCCAGTAGTGAAACTCCCTTCAGTGGAGCTTTCTTT
cdr3_aa: CASSETPFSGAFF
clone_size: .
j_call: TRBJ1-1
v_call: TRBV19
d_call: .

cdr3_nt: TGTGCCAGCAGTCCCAGGGATGGGGCGAACACTGAAGCTTTCTTT
cdr3_aa: CASSPRDGANTEAFF
clone_size: .
j_call: TRBJ1-1
v_call: TRBV27
d_call: .

cdr3_nt: TGTGCCACCCGGGGGACTACGGGGGCCGGGGAGCTGTTTTTT
cdr3_aa: CATRGTTGAGELFF
clone_size: .
j_call: TRBJ2-2
v_call: TRBV2
d_call: TRBD2

cdr3_nt: TGTGCCAGCAGCCCTCGCCTAGCGTCTTACGAGCAGTACTTC
cdr3_aa: CASSPRLASYEQYF
clone_size: .
j_call: TRBJ2-7
v_call: TRBV7-2
d_call: .

cdr3_nt: TGTGCCAGCGGACAGGGAAGCTCAGGAAACACCATATATTTT
cdr3_aa: CASGQGSSGNTIYF
clone_size: .
j_call: TRBJ1-3
v_call: TRBV9
d_call: TRBD1

cdr3_nt: TGTGCCAGCAGCTTAGATTTGGGGGTCCCATACAATGAGCAGTTCTTC
cdr3_aa: CASSLDLGVPYNEQFF
clone_size: .
j_call: TRBJ2-1
v_call: TRBV14
d_call: .

cdr3_nt: TGTGCCAGCAGCTTGGCCGTGCAGGGGTCGTACAATGAGCAGTTCTTC
cdr3_aa: CASSLAVQGSYNEQFF
clone_size: .
j_call: TRBJ2-1
v_call: TRBV5-5
d_call: .

cdr3_nt: TGTGCCATCAGGGGACAGGGAGGTTCACCCCTCCACTTT
cdr3_aa: CAIRGQGGSPLHF
clone_size: .
j_call: TRBJ1-6
v_call: TRBV10-3
d_call: TRBD1

cdr3_nt: TGTGCCAGCAGTGAATCACGGGGCGGGGCCAACGTCCTGACTTTC
cdr3_aa: CASSESRGGANVLTF
clone_size: .
j_call: TRBJ2-6
v_call: TRBV25-1
d_call: .

cdr3_nt: TGTGCCAGCAGTTTGGGACAGTATAATTCACCCCTCCACTTT
cdr3_aa: CASSLGQYNSPLHF
clone_size: .
j_call: TRBJ1-6
v_call: TRBV28
d_call: TRBD1

cdr3_nt: TGTGCCAGCTCACCACCTGGACAGGGGAGTTACACGCAGTATTTT
cdr3_aa: CASSPPGQGSYTQYF
clone_size: .
j_call: TRBJ2-3
v_call: TRBV18
d_call: TRBD1

cdr3_nt: TGTGCCAGCAGCACCCGGGACAGGGGGCGAAACACTGAAGCTTTCTTT
cdr3_aa: CASSTRDRGRNTEAFF
clone_size: .
j_call: TRBJ1-1
v_call: TRBV5-4
d_call: TRBD1

cdr3_nt: TGCGCCAGCAGCACCGCGGGACTCTACGAGCAGTACTTC
cdr3_aa: CASSTAGLYEQYF
clone_size: .
j_call: TRBJ2-7
v_call: TRBV5-1
d_call: .

cdr3_nt: TGTGCCAGCAGCTTAGGGGGTATTCCGACGGTTGAAGCTTTCTTT
cdr3_aa: CASSLGGIPTVEAFF
clone_size: .
j_call: TRBJ1-1
v_call: TRBV11-2
d_call: .

cdr3_nt: TGTGCCAGCAGACCCGGGACAGGGGCGACCGGGGAGCTGTTTTTT
cdr3_aa: CASRPGTGATGELFF
clone_size: .
j_call: TRBJ2-2
v_call: TRBV2
d_call: TRBD1

cdr3_nt: TGTGCCAGCAGTTCCGACATGACGGCGAACACCGGGGAGCTGTTTTTT
cdr3_aa: CASSSDMTANTGELFF
clone_size: .
j_call: TRBJ2-2
v_call: TRBV6-5
d_call: .

cdr3_nt: TGTGCCAGCAGCCAGCCCGGACTAGCGGAGACCCAGTACTTC
cdr3_aa: CASSQPGLAETQYF
clone_size: .
j_call: TRBJ2-5
v_call: TRBV4-2
d_call: TRBD2

cdr3_nt: TGTGCCGCAACCCGGGGGGGTACGAACACCGGGGAGCTGTTTTTT
cdr3_aa: CAATRGGTNTGELFF
clone_size: .
j_call: TRBJ2-2
v_call: TRBV10-3
d_call: TRBD2

cdr3_nt: TGTGCCAGCAGCTTAGAAGGGGGTTCATCTGGAAACACCATATATTTT
cdr3_aa: CASSLEGGSSGNTIYF
clone_size: .
j_call: TRBJ1-3
v_call: TRBV7-9
d_call: .

cdr3_nt: TGCGCCAGCAGTCGATATTTCGTAGAGACCCAGTACTTC
cdr3_aa: CASSRYFVETQYF
clone_size: .
j_call: TRBJ2-5
v_call: TRBV4-1
d_call: .

cdr3_nt: TGCGCCAGCCAACCTGGGGGGACAGTCTACGAGCAGTACTTC
cdr3_aa: CASQPGGTVYEQYF
clone_size: once
j_call: TRBJ2-7
v_call: TRBV5-1
d_call: .

cdr3_nt: TGTGCCAGCAGCTTGGATGCGACAGGGGGGTATGGCTACACCTTC
cdr3_aa: CASSLDATGGYGYTF
clone_size: .
j_call: TRBJ1-2
v_call: TRBV5-4
d_call: TRBD1

cdr3_nt: TGTGCCAGCTCACCAAAGCGAGCGGGAGGGAGTACCGGGGAGCTGTTTTTT
cdr3_aa: CASSPKRAGGSTGELFF
clone_size: .
j_call: TRBJ2-2
v_call: TRBV18
d_call: TRBD2

cdr3_nt: TGTGCCAGCAGCCTACTAAAGCCCGGGACAGCAAACTCTGGGGCCAACGTCCTGACTTTC
cdr3_aa: CASSLLKPGTANSGANVLTF
clone_size: .
j_call: TRBJ2-6
v_call: TRBV7-3
d_call: TRBD1

cdr3_nt: TGTGCCAGCAGCTTAGGCGGGACAGCCTCTGGAAACACCATATATTTT
cdr3_aa: CASSLGGTASGNTIYF
clone_size: .
j_call: TRBJ1-3
v_call: TRBV11-2
d_call: TRBD1

cdr3_nt: TGTGCCAGCAGCGGACCCGGGACTGGTCCCTACGAGCAGTACTTC
cdr3_aa: CASSGPGTGPYEQYF
clone_size: .
j_call: TRBJ2-7
v_call: TRBV11-2
d_call: .

cdr3_nt: TGTGCCAGCAGCGCCCCCTCGCAGCTTGCGCGGGAGAACTACAATGAGCAGTTCTTC
cdr3_aa: CASSAPSQLARENYNEQFF
clone_size: .
j_call: TRBJ2-1
v_call: TRBV7-9
d_call: TRBD2

cdr3_nt: TGTGCCTGGAACCCTGTAAGCGGCGGGGAGCTGTTTTTT
cdr3_aa: CAWNPVSGGELFF
clone_size: .
j_call: TRBJ2-2
v_call: TRBV30
d_call: .

cdr3_nt: TGTGCCAGCAGCTACCCACCTTTAGCGGGGCTTTCCTACGAGCAGTACTTC
cdr3_aa: CASSYPPLAGLSYEQYF
clone_size: .
j_call: TRBJ2-7
v_call: TRBV7-9
d_call: TRBD2

cdr3_nt: TGTGCCAGCAGCTTGGATACAGGGGCGCGGGAGACCCAGTACTTC
cdr3_aa: CASSLDTGARETQYF
clone_size: .
j_call: TRBJ2-5
v_call: TRBV5-6
d_call: TRBD1

cdr3_nt: TGTGCCAGTGGGACTGGCTCTAACTATGGCTACACCTTC
cdr3_aa: CASGTGSNYGYTF
clone_size: .
j_call: TRBJ1-2
v_call: TRBV2
d_call: .

cdr3_nt: TGTGCCAGCAGCTCAGAACTACAGGGGAACACTGAAGCTTTCTTT
cdr3_aa: CASSSELQGNTEAFF
clone_size: .
j_call: TRBJ1-1
v_call: TRBV11-2
d_call: .

cdr3_nt: TGTGCCAGCAGATTACCAGGGGGCCTCTATGGCTACACCTTC
cdr3_aa: CASRLPGGLYGYTF
clone_size: few
j_call: TRBJ1-2
v_call: TRBV28
d_call: TRBD1

cdr3_nt: TGTGCCATCAGTGAGTCGAGCATCCGCGGCTACACCTTC
cdr3_aa: CAISESSIRGYTF
clone_size: once
j_call: TRBJ1-2
v_call: TRBV10-3
d_call: .

cdr3_nt: TGTGCCAGCAGCTTGGTTACTAGAGGAGATGAGCAGTTCTTC
cdr3_aa: CASSLVTRGDEQFF
clone_size: .
j_call: TRBJ2-1
v_call: TRBV5-4
d_call: .

cdr3_nt: TGTGCCAGCAGTGAAATTGGCGGGAGTGGCGCAGATACGCAGTATTTT
cdr3_aa: CASSEIGGSGADTQYF
clone_size: .
j_call: TRBJ2-3
v_call: TRBV2
d_call: TRBD2

cdr3_nt: TGCGCCAGCAGCCAAATCGCGGGACAGGGGGCAAACGAGCAGTACTTC
cdr3_aa: CASSQIAGQGANEQYF
clone_size: .
j_call: TRBJ2-7
v_call: TRBV4-3
d_call: TRBD1

cdr3_nt: TGTGCCAGCAGCTTTTTGGACAGCACCTACGAGCAGTACTTC
cdr3_aa: CASSFLDSTYEQYF
clone_size: .
j_call: TRBJ2-7
v_call: TRBV11-2
d_call: .

cdr3_nt: TGTGCCAGCTCACCTTTTCGGACAGGGGAAGAGACCCAGTACTTC
cdr3_aa: CASSPFRTGEETQYF
clone_size: .
j_call: TRBJ2-5
v_call: TRBV18
d_call: TRBD1

cdr3_nt: TGCGCCAGCAGCCAAGATGGGCAGGGCTCAGATACGCAGTATTTT
cdr3_aa: CASSQDGQGSDTQYF
clone_size: .
j_call: TRBJ2-3
v_call: TRBV4-3
d_call: .

cdr3_nt: TGCAGCGTCGCCCGGTCTAGCGTCTCGGATGAGCAGTTCTTC
cdr3_aa: CSVARSSVSDEQFF
clone_size: .
j_call: TRBJ2-1
v_call: TRBV29-1
d_call: .

cdr3_nt: TGCGCCAGCAGCCAAGATATCGGCGCGGGAGGAAGCACCGGGGAGCTGTTTTTT
cdr3_aa: CASSQDIGAGGSTGELFF
clone_size: .
j_call: TRBJ2-2
v_call: TRBV4-3
d_call: TRBD2